A selection of T cell receptor beta chains follows, all from one sample in a study of early stage breast cancer tumors. Profiled with immunoSEQ multiplex PCR; TCRdb holds only in-frame clones, not every one. The sample includes 25,000 to 35,000 clones, 84% of them seen just once. The sample was blood. These receptors came from a person aged 50-59 years with breast cancer. The CDR3 runs from the conserved cysteine through the conserved F or W. D genes are given only for firm matches. The size entry is marked missing in some rows and otherwise reads once, few, many or a size class.

DNA,CDR3,V,length,J,D,size
TGCAGCGTTGGAACAGACAGTACCACTGGAAACACCATATATTTT,CSVGTDSTTGNTIYF,TRBV29-1,15,TRBJ1-3,-,once
TGCGCCAGCAGCCAAGTTCAGACTAGCGGGGGCTCCTACGAGCAGTACTTC,CASSQVQTSGGSYEQYF,TRBV4-1,17,TRBJ2-7,TRBD2,-
TGTGCCAGGAGTTGGACTTCTGGAAACACCATATATTTT,CARSWTSGNTIYF,TRBV2,13,TRBJ1-3,-,-
TGTGCCAGCAGCGTATTTATGGGGTCGGGCACTGAAGCTTTCTTT,CASSVFMGSGTEAFF,TRBV9,15,TRBJ1-1,-,-
TGTGCCAGCAGCTTTGGACGGGGGCAGGGCTATGGCTACACCTTC,CASSFGRGQGYGYTF,TRBV5-4,15,TRBJ1-2,-,few
TGTGCCAGCAGCTTAGTAGGGGGCTTTAATGAAAAACTGTTTTTT,CASSLVGGFNEKLFF,TRBV7-2,15,TRBJ1-4,TRBD1,-
TGTGCCAGCACAGGACAGAGCGGGGTGTCCTACGAGCAGTACTTC,CASTGQSGVSYEQYF,TRBV7-2,15,TRBJ2-7,-,-
TGTGCCACCAACGACAGGGGCGAAAACACCATATATTTT,CATNDRGENTIYF,TRBV19,13,TRBJ1-3,TRBD1,-
TGTGCCAGCAGAGAGGGACAAGAGACCCAGTACTTC,CASREGQETQYF,TRBV6-1,12,TRBJ2-5,-,few
TGTGCCAGCAGTTACCCCGGGACAGGGAAATACGAGCAGTACTTC,CASSYPGTGKYEQYF,TRBV6-5,15,TRBJ2-7,TRBD1,-
TGTGCCAGCAGCTTAGGGGGGACGAACACCGGGGAGCTGTTTTTT,CASSLGGTNTGELFF,TRBV5-4,15,TRBJ2-2,-,-
TGTGCCAGCAGTACGGGATATAATGAAAAACTGTTTTTT,CASSTGYNEKLFF,TRBV2,13,TRBJ1-4,-,-
TGTGCCAGCAGTCTCCCTGGCACGGGGGACAACTCCTACGAGCAGTACTTC,CASSLPGTGDNSYEQYF,TRBV13,17,TRBJ2-7,-,-
TGTGCCAGCAGTTCAACATTAGGGCAGGGCGATTCACCCCTCCACTTT,CASSSTLGQGDSPLHF,TRBV27,16,TRBJ1-6,-,-
TGTGCCAGCAGCCCGGGGGACTGGGGGTCCTACGAGCAGTACTTC,CASSPGDWGSYEQYF,TRBV11-1,15,TRBJ2-7,-,few
TGTGCCAGTACCCGACGCGGGGGGGGGTCAAAGGAAAAACTGTTTTTT,CASTRRGGGSKEKLFF,TRBV19,16,TRBJ1-4,-,-
TGTGCCAGCAGTGAATTGGGCCTCACCGGGGAGCTGTTTTTT,CASSELGLTGELFF,TRBV6-1,14,TRBJ2-2,-,few
TGTGCCAGCGGGACAGGGAAAAACATTCAGTACTTC,CASGTGKNIQYF,TRBV6-1,12,TRBJ2-4,TRBD1,-
TGTGCCAGTAGTGGAATAGCGGGAAAAGGGGGGCGCGAGCAGTTCTTC,CASSGIAGKGGREQFF,TRBV19,16,TRBJ2-1,TRBD2,-
TGCGCCAGCAGCCGACCAACCGCAAGGCTAGCGGGGGGGGCCTACAATGAGCAGTTCTTC,CASSRPTARLAGGAYNEQFF,TRBV5-1,20,TRBJ2-1,TRBD2,-
TGCGCCAGCAGCCAAGATTGGGGGGAAAGTAGCAATCAGCCCCAGCATTTT,CASSQDWGESSNQPQHF,TRBV4-3,17,TRBJ1-5,-,-
TGTGCCAGTAGTCGGGAGCTGCCCAATGCTGGGGAGCTGTTTTTT,CASSRELPNAGELFF,TRBV19,15,TRBJ2-2,-,-
TGTGCCAGTAGTTGGAACTCAGGACGGATCTCTGGAAACACCATATATTTT,CASSWNSGRISGNTIYF,TRBV19,17,TRBJ1-3,-,-
TGCGCCAGCAGCCCCAGGGACGGCTCCTACGAGCAGTACTTC,CASSPRDGSYEQYF,TRBV4-3,14,TRBJ2-7,-,-
TGTGCCAGCAGCTTAGAATCAGCATCTGGGCAGTACTTC,CASSLESASGQYF,TRBV7-9,13,TRBJ2-7,-,-
TGCGCCAGCAGCCAAGATAGACGACTAGCAAGTGATACGCAGTATTTT,CASSQDRRLASDTQYF,TRBV4-3,16,TRBJ2-3,TRBD2,-
TGTGCCAGCAGTGAAGCGCTGGGTAGCTCCTACGAGCAGTACTTC,CASSEALGSSYEQYF,TRBV6-1,15,TRBJ2-7,-,-
TGTGCCAGCAGCTTAGCAGGGGGTCTTGTTAATTCACCCCTCCACTTT,CASSLAGGLVNSPLHF,TRBV7-9,16,TRBJ1-6,-,-
TGTGCCAGCAGCCCTTACACTAGCGGGGTTCCCTACAATGAGCAGTTCTTC,CASSPYTSGVPYNEQFF,TRBV4-2,17,TRBJ2-1,TRBD2,-
TGTGCCAGCAGTTTAGAGCCTTATTCACCCCTCCACTTT,CASSLEPYSPLHF,TRBV28,13,TRBJ1-6,-,-
TGTGCCAGCAGTGACCCGGGACTTCTCACCTACGAGCAGTACTTC,CASSDPGLLTYEQYF,TRBV28,15,TRBJ2-7,-,-
TGTGCCAGCAGACCCGGGGCGAACACTGAAGCTTTCTTT,CASRPGANTEAFF,TRBV7-9,13,TRBJ1-1,-,-
TGTGCCAGCAGCTCGCGGGCCTCCTCCACCGCTGAAGCTTTCTTT,CASSSRASSTAEAFF,TRBV9,15,TRBJ1-1,-,-
TGTGCCAGCAGTGAATTTCCAGGAACGGGTGGGACCCAGTACTTC,CASSEFPGTGGTQYF,TRBV25-1,15,TRBJ2-5,-,-
TGTGCCAGCAGTTTCAGCCCCGGGATCAAATTCATGAACACTGAAGCTTTCTTT,CASSFSPGIKFMNTEAFF,TRBV27,18,TRBJ1-1,-,-
TGTGCCAGCAGCGCAAATCAGGGGGCCAATGAAGCTTTCTTT,CASSANQGANEAFF,TRBV9,14,TRBJ1-1,TRBD1,-
TGTGCCAGCAGCCCGAGACAGGCCGGGGAGCTGTTTTTT,CASSPRQAGELFF,TRBV11-2,13,TRBJ2-2,-,once
TGCGCCAGCAGCCAAGTTGGGACTAGCGGGAGGCGGGTCGAGCAGTACTTC,CASSQVGTSGRRVEQYF,TRBV4-1,17,TRBJ2-7,TRBD2,-
TGTGCCAGCAGCTTAACGTCGACTAGAGGCACCGGGGAGCTGTTTTTT,CASSLTSTRGTGELFF,TRBV7-3,16,TRBJ2-2,-,-
TGCGCCAGCAGCTTGGAGGGGCGGACTAGCGCGAAACAGTACTTC,CASSLEGRTSAKQYF,TRBV5-1,15,TRBJ2-7,TRBD2,-
TGCGCCAGCAGCCAAGATGGAAGCCAGCGGGAGATCTCAGATACGCAGTATTTT,CASSQDGSQREISDTQYF,TRBV4-1,18,TRBJ2-3,TRBD2,-
TGTGCCAGCAGCCCCCTGGTGGGGGTGGGGACCCAGTACTTC,CASSPLVGVGTQYF,TRBV11-2,14,TRBJ2-5,-,-
TGTGCCGCTAGCGGGGGGAAGTACAATGAGCAGTTCTTC,CAASGGKYNEQFF,TRBV30,13,TRBJ2-1,TRBD2,-
TGTGCCAGCAGCTTTGCGGGGGAAGGTACGCAGTATTTT,CASSFAGEGTQYF,TRBV7-3,13,TRBJ2-3,TRBD2,-
TGTGCCAGCAGTGGGACAGGGGATGGCTACACCTTC,CASSGTGDGYTF,TRBV6-6,12,TRBJ1-2,TRBD1,-
TGTGCCAGCAGTGAAGCGACGGGCCGGAACACTGAAGCTTTCTTT,CASSEATGRNTEAFF,TRBV2,15,TRBJ1-1,-,-
TGCGCCAGCAGCTTGCGGCCGACAGGGACTAGGGAAAAACTGTTTTTT,CASSLRPTGTREKLFF,TRBV5-1,16,TRBJ1-4,TRBD1,-
TGCGCCAGCAGCCGGACGGGACCCCCCGGGGACGAGCAGTACTTC,CASSRTGPPGDEQYF,TRBV5-1,15,TRBJ2-7,-,-
TGTGCCAGCAGTGAAGACGGGGGGTTTTCAAGTCAGCCCCAGCATTTT,CASSEDGGFSSQPQHF,TRBV6-1,16,TRBJ1-5,-,few
TGCGCCAGCAGCTTGACCCGGGACTTGGGGGCCGAGCAGTACTTC,CASSLTRDLGAEQYF,TRBV5-1,15,TRBJ2-7,-,-
TGTGCCAGTAGTATCACCCTAGCTAACTATGGCTACACCTTC,CASSITLANYGYTF,TRBV19,14,TRBJ1-2,-,-
TGTGCCAGTAGTGTCGACAGGGCTTCCTCTTCGGTCACTGAAGCTTTCTTT,CASSVDRASSSVTEAFF,TRBV19,17,TRBJ1-1,TRBD1,-
TGTGCCAGCAGCTACGGGGTCGGGGAGACCCAGTACTTC,CASSYGVGETQYF,TRBV11-1,13,TRBJ2-5,-,-
TGCGCCAGCAGCTTGGCAGGCGGAAGCTCCTACGAGCAGTACTTC,CASSLAGGSSYEQYF,TRBV5-1,15,TRBJ2-7,-,-
TGTGCCAGCAGCTTAATGACGAGGGCCCCCTACAATGAGCAGTTCTTC,CASSLMTRAPYNEQFF,TRBV7-2,16,TRBJ2-1,-,-
TGTGCCACCAGCAGAGATCGGGGGGGTTGGAATGAGCAGTTCTTC,CATSRDRGGWNEQFF,TRBV15,15,TRBJ2-1,TRBD2,once
TGTGCCAGCAGCTCTCCGGGACTAGCGGGGGCGTCCACAGATACGCAGTATTTT,CASSSPGLAGASTDTQYF,TRBV7-9,18,TRBJ2-3,TRBD2,-
TGTGCCTGGAGTGGTCAGGGAAGCTACGAGCAGTACTTC,CAWSGQGSYEQYF,TRBV30,13,TRBJ2-7,-,-
TGCGCCAGCAACTTGGATCCCAGCAACTATGGCTACACCTTC,CASNLDPSNYGYTF,TRBV5-1,14,TRBJ1-2,-,medium-sized